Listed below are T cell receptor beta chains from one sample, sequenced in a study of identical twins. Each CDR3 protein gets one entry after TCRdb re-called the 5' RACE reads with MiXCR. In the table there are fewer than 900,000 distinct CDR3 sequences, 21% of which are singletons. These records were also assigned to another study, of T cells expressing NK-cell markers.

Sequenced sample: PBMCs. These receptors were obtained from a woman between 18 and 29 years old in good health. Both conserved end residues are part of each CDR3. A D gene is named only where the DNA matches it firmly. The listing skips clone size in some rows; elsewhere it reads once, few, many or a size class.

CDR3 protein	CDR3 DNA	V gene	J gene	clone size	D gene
CSVKSGAYEQYF	TGCAGCGTGAAGTCAGGGGCCTACGAGCAGTACTTC	TRBV29-1	TRBJ2-7	many	.
CASSFELAGVRVEQYF	TGTGCCAGCAGTTTCGAACTAGCGGGAGTAAGGGTCGAGCAGTACTTC	TRBV6-5	TRBJ2-7	.	TRBD2
CASSSGLAGGQYNEQFF	TGCGCCAGCAGCTCGGGACTAGCGGGGGGACAATACAATGAGCAGTTCTTC	TRBV5-1	TRBJ2-1	few	TRBD2
CASSPDRADEKLFF	TGCGCCAGCAGCCCGGACAGGGCAGATGAAAAACTGTTTTTT	TRBV5-1	TRBJ1-4	few	TRBD1
CASSLGGGGRTDTQYF	TGTGCCAGCAGCTTAGGGGGGGGAGGGCGAACAGATACGCAGTATTTT	TRBV7-2	TRBJ2-3	.	TRBD2
CASSLAFGAGAYEQYF	TGTGCCAGCAGCTTAGCGTTCGGGGCGGGAGCCTACGAGCAGTACTTC	TRBV7-9	TRBJ2-7	few	TRBD2
CASSGRGSSSYNEQFF	TGTGCCAGCAGTGGTCGGGGCTCAAGCTCCTACAATGAGCAGTTCTTC	TRBV12-3/TRBV12-4	TRBJ2-1	few	.
CSATTGYSEKLFF	TGCAGCGCAACGACAGGGTATTCGGAAAAACTGTTTTTT	TRBV29-1	TRBJ1-4	many	TRBD1
CSAPDAGALNTEAFF	TGCAGTGCTCCAGACGCAGGGGCTCTGAACACTGAAGCTTTCTTT	TRBV20-1	TRBJ1-1	.	.
CAISGAGSAGYTF	TGTGCCATCAGTGGGGCCGGTTCCGCCGGCTACACCTTC	TRBV10-3	TRBJ1-2	many	.
CASSGDRMVYEQYF	TGTGCCAGCAGCGGGGACAGGATGGTGTACGAGCAGTACTTC	TRBV7-8	TRBJ2-7	once	TRBD1
CASSVTLTSGRDNEQFF	TGTGCCAGCAGCGTCACACTAACTAGCGGGAGAGATAATGAGCAGTTCTTC	TRBV7-2	TRBJ2-1	few	TRBD2
CASSPSRGQGNTEAFF	TGTGCCAGCAGCCCGAGCCGGGGACAGGGGAACACTGAAGCTTTCTTT	TRBV7-9	TRBJ1-1	.	TRBD1
CASSPSMVEQFF	TGTGCCAGCAGCCCGAGTATGGTTGAGCAGTTCTTC	TRBV9	TRBJ2-1	.	.
CASSVVTSGINEQFF	TGTGCCAGCAGCGTAGTGACTAGCGGGATTAATGAGCAGTTCTTC	TRBV9	TRBJ2-1	few	TRBD2
CASSRQRAQFF	TGTGCCAGCAGCCGACAGCGTGCGCAGTTCTTC	TRBV2	TRBJ2-1	many	.
CSANRGDRGAYEQYF	TGCAGTGCTAACCGGGGAGACAGGGGAGCCTACGAGCAGTACTTC	TRBV20-1	TRBJ2-7	few	TRBD1
CAISDQTGKEQYF	TGTGCCATCAGTGACCAAACAGGGAAAGAGCAGTACTTC	TRBV10-3	TRBJ2-7	.	.
CASSLGPGSDTQYF	TGTGCCAGCAGTCTAGGCCCAGGGTCAGATACGCAGTATTTT	TRBV6-1	TRBJ2-3	.	.
CASSPDWKYEQYF	TGTGCCAGCAGTCCCGACTGGAAATACGAGCAGTACTTC	TRBV27	TRBJ2-7	.	.
CAIGPGPGSTDTQYF	TGTGCCATCGGACCCGGGCCGGGAAGCACAGATACGCAGTATTTT	TRBV10-3	TRBJ2-3	.	.
CASSFMGPTGELFF	TGCGCCAGCAGCTTCATGGGTCCAACCGGGGAGCTGTTTTTT	TRBV5-1	TRBJ2-2	.	.
CASSRNRDSYNEQFF	TGCGCCAGCAGCCGTAACCGGGACAGTTACAATGAGCAGTTCTTC	TRBV4-3	TRBJ2-1	few	TRBD1
CASSQEAGQGLTDTQYF	TGCGCCAGCAGCCAAGAGGCGGGACAGGGACTCACAGATACGCAGTATTTT	TRBV4-3	TRBJ2-3	few	TRBD1
CSAIRARDKFF	TGCAGTGCTATTAGGGCGAGGGACAAGTTCTTC	TRBV20-1	TRBJ2-1	.	.
CASSLAAVNTGELFF	TGTGCCAGCAGCTTAGCAGCAGTGAACACCGGGGAGCTGTTTTTT	TRBV7-2	TRBJ2-2	many	.
CASSLDRTASPYEQYF	TGTGCCAGCAGCTTAGATCGGACGGCCAGTCCCTACGAGCAGTACTTC	TRBV11-2	TRBJ2-7	.	.
CASSDPGTKQFF	TGTGCCAGCAGTGACCCCGGGACAAAGCAGTTCTTC	TRBV6-4	TRBJ2-1	few	.
CASSTPRNRGVNNEQFF	TGTGCCAGCAGTACCCCCCGTAACCGCGGGGTTAACAATGAGCAGTTCTTC	TRBV6-1	TRBJ2-1	few	.
CASSLDGTPRADTQYF	TGTGCCAGCAGCTTAGACGGCACCCCACGCGCAGATACGCAGTATTTT	TRBV7-9	TRBJ2-3	few	.
CASSYGYGSGGYGYTF	TGTGCCAGCAGTTATGGCTACGGTTCAGGGGGATATGGCTACACCTTC	TRBV7-9	TRBJ1-2	.	TRBD1
CASTLTSGPQFF	TGTGCCAGCACCCTGACAAGCGGCCCCCAATTTTTT	TRBV12-3/TRBV12-4	TRBJ1-5	many	.
CASSKGDRGRSTEAFF	TGTGCCAGCAGCAAGGGGGACAGGGGTCGGTCAACCGAAGCTTTCTTT	TRBV9	TRBJ1-1	.	TRBD1
CSVETGQGLYEQYF	TGCAGCGTTGAAACGGGACAGGGCCTATACGAGCAGTACTTC	TRBV29-1	TRBJ2-7	few	TRBD1
CASSLDPRLAGGPLDTQYF	TGTGCCAGCAGCTTAGACCCTCGACTAGCGGGAGGGCCGTTAGATACGCAGTATTTT	TRBV7-6	TRBJ2-3	few	TRBD2
CASSGPQGSPSSGANVLTF	TGTGCCAGCAGCGGGCCACAGGGGTCCCCAAGCTCTGGGGCCAACGTCCTGACTTTC	TRBV9	TRBJ2-6	.	TRBD1
CASSLRGGQETQYF	TGTGCCAGCAGTTTACGGGGGGGCCAAGAGACCCAGTACTTC	TRBV12-3/TRBV12-4	TRBJ2-5	.	TRBD2
CASSLDRGGTEAFF	TGTGCCAGCAGCTTGGATAGGGGGGGCACTGAAGCTTTCTTT	TRBV5-6	TRBJ1-1	few	.
CSAPQAGATDTQYF	TGCAGTGCTCCTCAGGCAGGTGCCACAGATACGCAGTATTTT	TRBV20-1	TRBJ2-3	.	.
CSARAVGGTEAFF	TGCAGTGCTAGAGCCGTAGGGGGAACTGAAGCTTTCTTT	TRBV20-1	TRBJ1-1	.	.
CASSQGTSVNEQFF	TGCGCCAGCAGCCAAGGGACTAGCGTTAATGAGCAGTTCTTC	TRBV4-1	TRBJ2-1	.	TRBD2
CSAIPSGSWADTQYF	TGCAGTGCTATACCCAGCGGGAGTTGGGCAGATACGCAGTATTTT	TRBV20-1	TRBJ2-3	.	TRBD2
CSASHTPGLEGGGEQYF	TGCAGTGCTAGCCATACGCCGGGACTAGAAGGCGGGGGCGAGCAGTACTTC	TRBV20-1	TRBJ2-7	.	TRBD2